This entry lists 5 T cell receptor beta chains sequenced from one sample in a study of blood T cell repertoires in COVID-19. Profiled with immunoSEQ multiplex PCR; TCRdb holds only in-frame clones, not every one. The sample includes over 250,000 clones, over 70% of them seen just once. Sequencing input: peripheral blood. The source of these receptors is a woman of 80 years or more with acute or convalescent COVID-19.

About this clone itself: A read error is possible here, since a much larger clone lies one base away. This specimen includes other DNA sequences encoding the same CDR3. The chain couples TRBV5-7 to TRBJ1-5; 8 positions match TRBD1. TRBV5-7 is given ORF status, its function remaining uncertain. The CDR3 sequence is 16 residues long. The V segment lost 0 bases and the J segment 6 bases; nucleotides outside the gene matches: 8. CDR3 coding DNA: TGTGCCAGCAGCTTGGCCAGGGCAGGGGGCGGTCAGCCCCAGCATTTT. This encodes CASSLARAGGGQPQHF.

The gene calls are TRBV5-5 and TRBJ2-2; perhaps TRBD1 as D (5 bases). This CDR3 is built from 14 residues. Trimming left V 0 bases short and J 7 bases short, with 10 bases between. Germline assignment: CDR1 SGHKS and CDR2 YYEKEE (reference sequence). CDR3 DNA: TGTGCCAGCAGCTTGGGCAGGGAAGGCGGGGAGCTGTTTTTT. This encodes CASSLGREGGELFF.

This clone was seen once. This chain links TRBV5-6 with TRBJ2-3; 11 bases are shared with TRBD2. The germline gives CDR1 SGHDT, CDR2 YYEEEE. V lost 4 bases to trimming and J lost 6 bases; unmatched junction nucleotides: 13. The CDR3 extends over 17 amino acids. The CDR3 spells CASSPGLAGGRGDTQYF. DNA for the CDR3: TGTGCCAGCAGCCCCGGCCTAGCGGGAGGCCGGGGGGATACGCAGTATTTT. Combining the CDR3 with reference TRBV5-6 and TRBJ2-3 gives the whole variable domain DAGVTQSPTHLIKTRGQQVTLRCSPKSGHDTVSWYQQALGQGPQFIFQYYEEEERQRGNFPDRFSGHQFPNYSSELNVNALLLGDSALYLCASSPGLAGGRGDTQYFGPGTRLTVL.

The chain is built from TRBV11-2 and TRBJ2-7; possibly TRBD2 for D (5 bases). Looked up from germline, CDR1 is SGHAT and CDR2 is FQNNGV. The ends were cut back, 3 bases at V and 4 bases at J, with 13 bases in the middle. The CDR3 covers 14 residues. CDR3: CASSFPPRGYEQYF. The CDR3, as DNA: TGTGCCAGCAGCTTCCCACCCCGAGGGTACGAGCAGTACTTC.

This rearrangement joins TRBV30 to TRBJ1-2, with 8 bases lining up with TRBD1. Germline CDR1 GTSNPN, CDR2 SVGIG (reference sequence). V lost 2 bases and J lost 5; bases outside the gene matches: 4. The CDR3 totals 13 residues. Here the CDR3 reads CAWSRQGRYGYTF. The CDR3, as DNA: TGTGCCTGGAGTCGACAGGGGCGTTATGGCTACACCTTC. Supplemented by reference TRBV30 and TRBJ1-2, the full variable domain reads SQTIHQWPATLVQPVGSPLSLECTVEGTSNPNLYWYRQAAGRGLQLLFYSVGIGQISSEVPQNLSASRPQDRQFILSSKKLLLSDSGFYLCAWSRQGRYGYTFGSGTRLTVV.